The clone carrying this TCR beta chain has a handful of counts. What it recognizes is unknown. This sample was taken from a study of cytomegalovirus exposure and HLA in healthy donors. The PCR employed 60 Vbeta primers together with 13 Jbeta primers. The repertoire was sequenced with immunoSEQ multiplex PCR; TCRdb's copy has only in-frame clones and lacks some. Of 85,000 to 95,000 clones listed, 6.5% to 8% are singletons. Study conclusions and caveats: The study recorded more than 150 TCR beta chains that were cytomegalovirus-associated. In a later analysis, across HLA loci, associated TCR counts were highest for DRB1, lowest for HLA-C. What was likely a sequencing artifact was a cluster of highly shared sequence variants.

Between the trimmed V and J ends, which lost 2 bases and 0 bases, there was a span of 3 bases. CDR1 SGHDT and CDR2 YYEEEE come from the germline V gene. The CDR3 is 13 amino acids. This TCR derives from a man aged 50 to 60 in good health and CMV-seronegative. This chain connects TRBV5-6 to TRBJ1-3, with D unclear. The sample consisted of PBMCs. Here the CDR3 reads CASSFNSGNTIYF. The CDR3 DNA follows: TGTGCCAGCAGCTTTAACTCTGGAAACACCATATATTTT.